These T cell receptor beta chains were read from a single sample in a study of OX40 agonist ivuxolimab in advanced cancers. The protocol was immunoSEQ multiplex PCR, while the TCRdb copy is restricted to in-frame clones and leaves out a portion. Of over 65,000 clones in the sample, 86% were seen once. Source: CD4+ or CD8+ T cells sorted from blood, taken in a trial of the OX40 agonist ivuxolimab. These receptors were collected from an adult with an advanced solid tumor such as melanoma, head and neck, liver or kidney cancer. CDR3s include the opening cysteine and the closing phenylalanine or tryptophan. A D gene is named only where the DNA matches it firmly. The size field is filled for only some rows; it gives once, few, many or a size class.

abundance,j_gene,d_gene,v_gene,CDR3nt,CDR3aa
NA,TRBJ1-3,NA,TRBV11-3,TGTGCCAGCAGCTTAGAAGGGTCAGGACGAAACACCATATATTTT,CASSLEGSGRNTIYF
NA,TRBJ2-3,NA,TRBV7-9,TGTGCCAGCAGCAGTCCCAGCACAGATACGCAGTATTTT,CASSSPSTDTQYF
NA,TRBJ2-3,NA,TRBV7-7,TGTGCTAGCAGCTTAGCGGAGGCAGATACGCAGTATTTT,CASSLAEADTQYF
few,TRBJ1-1,NA,TRBV7-9,TGTGCCAGCAGCCCCCGGCAATCGGAAGCTTTCTTT,CASSPRQSEAFF
NA,TRBJ1-2,NA,TRBV19,TGTGCCACCAAATTCGGTGGAGACTATGGCTACACCTTC,CATKFGGDYGYTF
once,TRBJ1-1,NA,TRBV5-1,TGCGCCAGCAGGTCCCGGTATCCCTTGAACACTGAAGCTTTCTTT,CASRSRYPLNTEAFF
NA,TRBJ2-5,NA,TRBV7-2,TGTGCCAGCAGGCCTGGGGGCCGGGAGACCCAGTACTTC,CASRPGGRETQYF
few,TRBJ1-6,NA,TRBV5-1,TGCGCCAGCAGCGAACAGGGTCCCAATTCACCCCTCCACTTT,CASSEQGPNSPLHF
NA,TRBJ2-7,TRBD2,TRBV7-3,TGTGCCAGCAGCTTGACTAGCGGGAGCTCCCACGAGCAGTACTTC,CASSLTSGSSHEQYF
NA,TRBJ1-2,TRBD1,TRBV11-2,TGTGCCAGCAGCCCTCGGACAGGCCAGCCCTTCTATGGCTACACCTTC,CASSPRTGQPFYGYTF
NA,TRBJ1-5,NA,TRBV5-8,TGTGCCAGCAGCGACGGACTGATTAGCAATCAGCCCCAGCATTTT,CASSDGLISNQPQHF
NA,TRBJ2-1,NA,TRBV18,TGTGCCAGCTCTGAAGGATCCTACAATGAGCAGTTCTTC,CASSEGSYNEQFF
NA,TRBJ2-7,NA,TRBV30,TGTGCCTGGAGTTGGGACACGCTCAGCTCCTACGAGCAGTACTTC,CAWSWDTLSSYEQYF
NA,TRBJ2-5,NA,TRBV5-1,TGCGCCAGCAGCTTAGGGTGGACCCAGTACTTC,CASSLGWTQYF
NA,TRBJ1-6,TRBD1,TRBV29-1,TGCAGCGTTGGGCCCCAGGACAGGGAATATAATTCACCCCTCCACTTT,CSVGPQDREYNSPLHF
NA,TRBJ1-6,NA,TRBV6-5,TGTGCCAGCAGTAGGGACGGGGTTACCCACTTT,CASSRDGVTHF
NA,TRBJ1-1,NA,TRBV5-1,TGCGCCAGCAGCTTGCGTAGGGAGACTGAAGCTTTCTTT,CASSLRRETEAFF
NA,TRBJ1-6,NA,TRBV6-5,TGTGCCAGCAGCACAACAGGGCAAAATTCACCCCTCCACTTT,CASSTTGQNSPLHF
NA,TRBJ2-2,TRBD2,TRBV29-1,TGCAGCGTACTAGCGGGATTCACCGGGGAGCTGTTTTTT,CSVLAGFTGELFF
once,TRBJ1-1,TRBD1,TRBV5-1,TGCGCCAGCAGCTCTACACAGGGGGCGAACACTGAAGCTTTCTTT,CASSSTQGANTEAFF
NA,TRBJ1-1,NA,TRBV7-2,TGTGCCAGCAGCCCAGTCGGCGTGGGGAACACTGAAGCTTTCTTT,CASSPVGVGNTEAFF
NA,TRBJ1-1,TRBD1,TRBV27,TGTGCCAGCAGTGCCTTGACAGGGAAAGCTTTCTTT,CASSALTGKAFF
NA,TRBJ2-7,NA,TRBV6-5,TGTGCCAGCAGTTACTCCGCGAGGGGCTACGAGCAGTACTTC,CASSYSARGYEQYF
NA,TRBJ1-4,NA,TRBV6-6,TGTGCCAGCAGTCTCGCGGCAGGTGAAAAACTGTTTTTT,CASSLAAGEKLFF
NA,TRBJ2-1,NA,TRBV27,TGTGCCAGCAGTAACCCCCCGTACAATGAGCAGTTCTTC,CASSNPPYNEQFF
NA,TRBJ1-1,NA,TRBV6-4,TGTGCCAGCAGTGCAGGGAGAAACACTGAAGCTTTCTTT,CASSAGRNTEAFF
NA,TRBJ2-5,TRBD1,TRBV27,TGTGCCAGCAGTTTATCAACAGGGGGAGAGACCCAGTACTTC,CASSLSTGGETQYF
NA,TRBJ2-5,NA,TRBV9,TGTGCCAGCAGCGTAGAGGGGCTGGGCGAAGGGGAGACCCAGTACTTC,CASSVEGLGEGETQYF
NA,TRBJ2-5,NA,TRBV30,NA,CAWSKGLGDILAQYF
NA,TRBJ2-1,TRBD2,TRBV30,TGTGCCTGGAACCGAGCGGGGAGCAATGAGCAGTTCTTC,CAWNRAGSNEQFF
NA,TRBJ1-2,NA,TRBV21-1,TGTGCCAGCAGCGCTACATTAATAAGCTACACCTTC,CASSATLISYTF
NA,TRBJ1-5,NA,TRBV27,TGTGCCAGCAGTTTGTCGGGGATTCAGCCCCAGCATTTT,CASSLSGIQPQHF
NA,TRBJ1-5,NA,TRBV6-1,TGTGCCAGCAGCGGAAACAGAGCACCCAATCAGCCCCAGCATTTT,CASSGNRAPNQPQHF
NA,TRBJ2-1,NA,TRBV21-1,TGTGCCAGCAAAGGCCTTACGCGGGAAAACAAGGAGCAGTTCTTC,CASKGLTRENKEQFF
NA,TRBJ2-3,NA,TRBV5-6,TGTGCCAGCAGCTTGGGAGCGCCCAGGGCAGATACGCAGTATTTT,CASSLGAPRADTQYF
NA,TRBJ1-3,NA,TRBV11-2,TGTGCCAGCAGCCAAACTAGTAGACAGTTCTCTGGAAACACCATATATTTT,CASSQTSRQFSGNTIYF
NA,TRBJ1-4,TRBD1,TRBV7-9,TGTGCCAGCAGCCGCGGACAGGGTGATGAAAAACTGTTTTTT,CASSRGQGDEKLFF
NA,TRBJ1-2,NA,TRBV6-1,TGTGCCAGCAGTGAATATCCCGGGGGGGGAAACTATGGCTACACCTTC,CASSEYPGGGNYGYTF
NA,TRBJ2-2,TRBD1,TRBV5-1,TGCGCCAGCAGGACAGGCCCGACAGGGGCCGGGGAGCTGTTTTTT,CASRTGPTGAGELFF
NA,TRBJ2-1,NA,TRBV23-1,TGCGCCAGCAGTCAAGGTCCGTGGTTGAATGAGCAGTTCTTC,CASSQGPWLNEQFF
NA,TRBJ1-4,NA,TRBV2,TGTGCCAGCAGTGAAAGGCCCCGGGTGGGGGAAAAACTGTTTTTT,CASSERPRVGEKLFF
NA,TRBJ1-2,NA,TRBV19,TGTGCCAGTAGGGACCCCCGTTCTAACTATGGCTACACCTTC,CASRDPRSNYGYTF
NA,TRBJ2-1,NA,TRBV6-6,TGTGCCAGCACCCCGGGGCTAGACAATGAGCAGTTCTTC,CASTPGLDNEQFF
NA,TRBJ1-4,NA,TRBV6-1,TGTGCCAGCAGTGAAGCAGGGGCCCCCGGACGAAAACTGTTTTTT,CASSEAGAPGRKLFF
once,TRBJ1-1,NA,TRBV28,TGTGCCAGCAGTCTTAGACAGCCTCCTGAAGCTTTCTTT,CASSLRQPPEAFF
NA,TRBJ2-3,NA,TRBV7-3,TGTGCCAGCAGCCCAGGGACAGATACGCAGTATTTT,CASSPGTDTQYF
NA,TRBJ1-1,NA,TRBV21-1,TGTGCCAGCAGCCTTAGAAGCAGGAGAACCACTGAAGCTTTCTTT,CASSLRSRRTTEAFF
NA,TRBJ1-1,NA,TRBV4-1,TGCGCCAGCAGCCAAGATGCCAGCTTGAACACTGAAGCTTTCTTT,CASSQDASLNTEAFF
NA,TRBJ1-1,NA,TRBV18,TGTGCCAGCTCCCGAGACCAGGGAGCTGAAGCTTTCTTT,CASSRDQGAEAFF